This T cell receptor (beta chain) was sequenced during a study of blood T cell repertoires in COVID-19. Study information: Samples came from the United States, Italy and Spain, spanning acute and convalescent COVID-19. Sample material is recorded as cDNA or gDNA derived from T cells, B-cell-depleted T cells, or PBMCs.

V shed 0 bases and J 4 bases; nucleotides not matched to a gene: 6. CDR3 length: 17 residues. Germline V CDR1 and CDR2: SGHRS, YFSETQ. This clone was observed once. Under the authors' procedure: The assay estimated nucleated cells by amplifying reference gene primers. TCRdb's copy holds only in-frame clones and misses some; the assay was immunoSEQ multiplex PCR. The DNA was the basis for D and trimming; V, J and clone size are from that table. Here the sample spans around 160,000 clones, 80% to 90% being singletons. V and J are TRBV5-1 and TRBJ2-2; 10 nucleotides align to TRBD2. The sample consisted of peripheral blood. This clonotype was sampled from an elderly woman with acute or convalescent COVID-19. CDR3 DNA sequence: TGCGCCAGCAGCTTGGCCGCTAGCGGGAGTGGCACCGGGGAGCTGTTTTTT. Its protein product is CASSLAASGSGTGELFF. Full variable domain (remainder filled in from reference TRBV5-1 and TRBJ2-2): KAGVTQTPRYLIKTRGQQVTLSCSPISGHRSVSWYQQTPGQGLQFLFEYFSETQRNKGNFPGRFSGRQFSNSRSEMNVSTLELGDSALYLCASSLAASGSGTGELFFGEGSRLTVL.